The T cell receptor (beta chain) under discussion was sequenced for a study of T cell clonality in common variable immunodeficiency. In this sample, this clone turned up many times. What it recognizes is unknown. Sequencing ends 3 residues short of the CDR3 end; the germline J gene provides the rest. Data came from immunoSEQ multiplex PCR; TCRdb stores just in-frame clones and leaves some out. The repertoire consists of approximately 44,000 clones, none detected only once. Overall study results and limits: CVID patient heterogeneity limited repertoire-clinical complication correlations.

This CDR3 contains 16 residues. With 4 bases clipped from V and 2 bases from J, the junction kept 12 bases outside the gene matches. Germline V lookup: CDR1 DFQATT, CDR2 SNEGSKA (reference sequence). Sequencing was carried out using peripheral blood mononuclear cells. V gene TRBV20-1 combines with J gene TRBJ2-7; 9 nucleotides align to TRBD2. The source is a person between 18 and 69 years old in good health. Partial CDR3 DNA: TGCAGTGCTACTCCTCTGTTTGCGGGGGGGACCTACGAG. Translated, it gives CSATPLFAGGTYE. The full CDR3 protein is CSATPLFAGGTYEQYF.